This T cell receptor (beta chain) was recovered during a study of CD8+ T cells in alopecia areata. Investigators isolated RNA and reverse transcribed it into cDNA to act as the sequencing template. Sequencing was performed with immunoSEQ multiplex PCR; in TCRdb, only in-frame clones are kept and a portion is missing. Of about 270,000 clones listed, 60% are singletons. Treatment denoted: oral pan-JAK inhibitor, 5-10 mg twice daily. This CDR3 is built from 12 residues. V was cut by 3 bases and J by 11 bases, with 13 bases left in between. Germline CDR1 and CDR2: MGHRA and YSYEKL. The source was CD4+ T cells sorted from blood, collected at week 52, from a patient treated with tofacitinib. This sequence joins TRBV4-1 and TRBJ1-1, with D unclear. The sequence was collected from a human donor with alopecia areata. The CDR3 reads CASSQITGGAFF. The CDR3 DNA reads TGCGCCAGCAGCCAGATCACTGGCGGGGCTTTCTTT.